Each of the 13 T cell receptor beta chains below was sequenced from the same sample in a study of beta chain features in type 1 diabetes. Findings and limits, study-wide: A moderate, significant TCRB CDR3 shortening appeared in type 1 diabetes across four CD4+ subsets.

Antigens for these TCRs are unknown. Reverse transcribing all isolated RNA meant expressed TCRB transcripts were sequenced. Assay used: immunoSEQ multiplex PCR; TCRdb lists only in-frame clones, some missing. This table holds 310,000 or so clones, approximately 9.7% found once. Material for sequencing was central memory CD4+ T cells from blood. The receptors stem from a man younger than 45 with type 1 diabetes.

This clone showed up just a few times. The J gene is TRBJ2-5, the V gene TRBV10-3; D could derive from TRBD1 or TRBD2 (5 bases each). CDR1 is ENHRY, CDR2 SYGVKD, per germline. The CDR3 has 11 amino acids. Trimming shortened V by 6 bases and J by 5 bases, and 7 bases separated the two germline ends. The CDR3 sequence: CAIRGEETQYF. CDR3 DNA sequence: TGTGCCATCAGGGGGGAGGAGACCCAGTACTTC.

The table lists this clone with a few counts. The rearrangement uses TRBV25-1 and TRBJ2-6; D call uncertain. The CDR3 has 13 amino acids. V lost 8 bases and J lost 1, with 6 bases in between. Per the germline V gene, CDR1 is MGHDK and CDR2 is SYGVNS. In DNA, the CDR3 is TGTGCCAGCGTGGGTTCTGGGGCCAACGTCCTGACTTTC. This translates into CASVGSGANVLTF.

The CDR3 reads CASSLAGTGVDTQYF. In nucleotides, the CDR3 is TGTGCCAGCAGCTTAGCGGGGACTGGTGTAGATACGCAGTATTTT. The J gene is TRBJ2-3, the V gene TRBV11-2; maybe TRBD2 (6 bases). CDR3 length: 15 amino acids. CDR1 is SGHAT and CDR2 is FQNNGV in the germline V gene. Trimming stripped 1 base from V and 5 bases from J, with 13 bases between. Combining the CDR3 with reference TRBV11-2 and TRBJ2-3 gives the whole variable domain EAGVAQSPRYKIIEKRQSVAFWCNPISGHATLYWYQQILGQGPKLLIQFQNNGVVDDSQLPKDRFSAERLKGVDSTLKIQPAKLEDSAVYLCASSLAGTGVDTQYFGPGTRLTVL.

This clone was seen a few times. V is TRBV5-4 and J is TRBJ2-4, with 10 nucleotides matching TRBD1. This CDR3 has 16 amino acids. With V trimmed by 0 bases and J by 7 bases, 7 bases remained unmatched. The germline V gene encodes CDR1 SGHNT and CDR2 YYREEE (reference sequence). The CDR3 here is CASSLAKPGQGNIQYF. CDR3 nucleotides: TGTGCCAGCAGCTTGGCTAAACCGGGACAGGGGAACATTCAGTACTTC.

Notes on this clone: The sample holds other DNA sequences that translate to the same CDR3. The CDR3 sequence is CASSPDRREQYF. The CDR3 DNA is TGTGCCAGCAGCCCCGACCGGAGGGAGCAGTACTTC. The V and J genes are TRBV7-2 and TRBJ2-7, with D perhaps TRBD2 (5 bases). This CDR3 spans 12 amino acids. Trimming stripped 5 bases from V and 7 bases from J, with 12 bases between. The V gene's germline CDR1 is SGHTA and CDR2 FQGNSA.

The chain links TRBV7-9 to TRBJ1-2; D unresolved. The length of the CDR3 is 13 residues. In germline, CDR1 is SEHNR, CDR2 FQNEAQ (reference sequence). V lost 2 bases and J 6 bases, leaving 10 bases between the germline ends. CDR3 in amino acids: CASSLWSGDGYTF. The CDR3 DNA reads as TGTGCCAGCAGCTTATGGTCCGGGGATGGCTACACCTTC.

This clone has only a few counts. The CDR3: CASSPREDGASQPQHF. CDR3 nucleotides: TGTGCCAGCTCACCACGGGAGGATGGGGCTAGCCAGCCCCAGCATTTT. The chain joins TRBV18 to TRBJ1-5; weak D call: TRBD1 (5 bases). The CDR3 is made up of 16 amino acids. Trimming cost V 1 base and J 7 bases, with 17 bases left between them. The germline gives CDR1 KGHSH, CDR2 LQKENI.

This clone has just a few counts. The J gene is TRBJ2-3, the V gene TRBV18, with TRBD2 matching 9 bases. Trimming took 8 bases from V and 1 from J; bases not matched to a gene: 4. The length of the CDR3 is 14 residues. CDR1 and CDR2 from the germline V gene are KGHSH and LQKENI. Written as DNA, the CDR3 is TGTGCCAGCGCATGGACTAGCGGCACAGATACGCAGTATTTT. Translated, it gives CASAWTSGTDTQYF.

This clone turned up a few times. V gene TRBV5-5 combines with J gene TRBJ2-7, with TRBD1 as a possible D gene (6 bases). Germline V gives CDR1 SGHKS, CDR2 YYEKEE (reference sequence). This CDR3 contains 15 residues. The V end lost 0 bases, the J end lost 3 bases, and 13 bases lay between the germline ends. DNA of the CDR3: TGTGCCAGCAGCTTGGACCTTGGGGGACACTACGAGCAGTACTTC. As protein: CASSLDLGGHYEQYF.

V gene TRBV5-1 combines with J gene TRBJ2-3, with D possibly being TRBD1 or TRBD2 (5 bases each). The V end lost 7 bases, the J end lost 4 bases, and 10 bases lay between the germline ends. This CDR3 region has 12 residues. CDR1 and CDR2 from the germline V gene are SGHRS and YFSETQ. The CDR3, as DNA: TGCGCCAGCCAGGGACCAGCAGATACGCAGTATTTT. This encodes CASQGPADTQYF.

This clone was detected a few times. V is TRBV2 and J is TRBJ2-7; D is perhaps TRBD1 (5 bases). This CDR3 is built from 16 residues. With 2 bases removed from V and 2 bases from J, the gap between germline ends came to 16 bases. The V gene's germline CDR1 is SNHLY and CDR2 FYNNEI. The CDR3 region is CASSELGREVAYEQYF. Written as DNA, the CDR3 is TGTGCCAGCAGTGAACTCGGCAGGGAAGTCGCCTACGAGCAGTACTTC.

V usage is TRBV12-2 and J usage is TRBJ2-5; the table assigns TRBD2, which was not confirmed against the DNA. TRBV12-2 is shown as a pseudogene. This CDR3 contains 16 residues. Here the CDR3 DNA reads TGTGCAAGTCGCTTGTCAGCTAGCGGGGAGAAAGAGACCCAGTACTTC. Its protein is CASRLSASGEKETQYF.

The genes are TRBV11-3 and TRBJ2-5; D is unclear. V lost 3 bases, J lost 4 bases, and 9 bases lay in between. The CDR3 has 13 amino acids. Germline V gene sequence: CDR1 SGHNT, CDR2 YENEEA. CDR3 nucleotide sequence: TGTGCCAGCAGCTTCGGGCAGAGAGAGACCCAGTACTTC. Protein sequence: CASSFGQRETQYF.